These 24 T cell receptor beta chains share one sample of origin, sequenced in a study of regulatory T cells in long-lasting Graves disease (dated by TCRdb to about 2021). The meaning of the sample's time point label: persistent/refractory GD, antithyroid drugs over 5 years with positive TRAb. For both TCR sequencing and RNA sequencing, RNA was extracted from PBMCs using TRIzol. Library prep was done by multiplex PCR. Sequencing was carried out with an Illumina HiSeq 4000. TCR beta libraries were built with iRepertoire HTBI primers and Arm-PCR amplification of CDR3 regions. TCRdb trimmed public reads at Q25 via fastp, called clones via MiXCR and kept in-frame beta chains. Each entry is one CDR3 protein sequence, shown with its most common DNA and genes. The sample table contains about 430,000 distinct CDR3 sequences; only one count was recorded for under 25% of them. Clones ranked in the top ten supply around 15% of the sample.

Sequencing used peripheral blood mononuclear cells (PBMCs), obtained when the disease was refractory, from a patient treated with antithyroid drugs. Receptors originate from a female donor with Graves disease.

This clonotype has just a few counts. V and J are TRBV4-1 and TRBJ1-1; D not certain. Trimming removed 0 bases at V and 11 bases at J, with 7 bases between. This CDR3 is built from 11 residues. Per germline, CDR1 MGHRA and CDR2 YSYEKL. The CDR3 sequence is CASSQDRRAFF. The CDR3, as DNA: TGCGCCAGCAGCCAAGATAGACGGGCTTTCTTT.

The table lists this clonotype with many counts. The V gene is TRBV6-9, the J gene TRBJ1-1; D gene ambiguous. The CDR3 spans 15 residues. With 4 bases removed from V and 4 bases from J, the gap between germline ends came to 16 bases. The germline CDR1 and CDR2 sequences are MNHGY and SVAAGI. CDR3 sequence: CASSSYGPRGTEAFF. The CDR3 DNA sequence: TGTGCCAGCAGTTCGTACGGGCCACGGGGCACTGAAGCTTTCTTT.

Ten or more counts support this clonotype. This chain links TRBV20-1 with TRBJ1-1, with D possibly being TRBD1 (5 bases). The CDR3 is 12 residues long. Germline CDR1 is DFQATT and CDR2 is SNEGSKA (reference sequence). Trimming removed 7 bases from V and 1 base from J, with 10 bases in between. The CDR3 loop reads CSDRRGNTEAFF. CDR3 nucleotide sequence: TGCAGTGACAGGAGGGGGAACACTGAAGCTTTCTTT.

Points on this clonotype: Possible read error: a much larger clone is one base away. The rearrangement uses TRBV19 and TRBJ1-5; D unresolved. CDR1 and CDR2 from the germline V gene are LNHDA and SQIVND (reference sequence). The CDR3 consists of 13 residues. The DNA of the CDR3 is TGTGCCAGTAGTAGGCTCCGTGTGGAGCCCCGGCATTTT. It specifies CASSRLRVEPRHF.

This clonotype was detected many times. This rearrangement joins TRBV7-9 to TRBJ2-5; D not certain. V dropped 7 bases and J dropped 5 bases, with 17 bases sitting between them. This CDR3 contains 14 residues. In germline, CDR1 is SEHNR, CDR2 FQNEAQ (reference sequence). CDR3 sequence (DNA): TGTGCCAGCAACCTTAAGGGTCCCAAGGAGACCCAGTACTTC. It translates to CASNLKGPKETQYF.

The chain combines TRBV5-1 with TRBJ2-7, with 11 bases aligning to TRBD1. J lost 1 base, V lost 4 bases, and 10 bases had no gene match. The CDR3 is made up of 17 amino acids. Germline V CDR1 and CDR2: SGHRS, YFSETQ. CDR3 sequence: CASSNRDRGSISYEQYF. In DNA form, the CDR3 reads TGCGCCAGCAGCAACCGGGACAGGGGGTCTATATCCTACGAGCAGTACTTC. The complete variable domain, with remaining parts taken from reference TRBV5-1 and TRBJ2-7, reads KAGVTQTPRYLIKTRGQQVTLSCSPISGHRSVSWYQQTPGQGLQFLFEYFSETQRNKGNFPGRFSGRQFSNSRSEMNVSTLELGDSALYLCASSNRDRGSISYEQYFGPGTRLTVT.

This clonotype was picked up a small number of times. The chain combines TRBV27 with TRBJ1-1; D might be TRBD1 (5 bases). The CDR3 has 14 residues. Germline V CDR1 and CDR2: MNHEY, SMNVEV (reference sequence). V lost 2 bases and J lost 8, with 15 bases in between. CDR3 nucleotide sequence: TGTGCCAGCAGTTTAAGCTCGAGTGGGGCGGAAGCTTTCTTT. Protein product: CASSLSSSGAEAFF.

The V and J genes are TRBV20-1 and TRBJ2-5; 9 bases line up with TRBD2. The germline gives CDR1 DFQATT, CDR2 SNEGSKA (reference sequence). The CDR3 length is 13 residues. V shed 5 bases, J shed 7 bases, and the junction held 8 bases outside the gene matches. The CDR3 reads CSAATSGSGTQYF. DNA of the CDR3: TGCAGTGCTGCGACTAGCGGAAGTGGGACCCAGTACTTC.

On this clonotype: One base away lies a much larger clone, so this may be a sequencing read error. This chain connects TRBV28 to TRBJ2-7; TRBD2 is a possible D gene (5 bases). Germline values: CDR1 MDHEN, CDR2 SYDVKM. This CDR3 is 12 amino acids long. CDR3 DNA sequence: TGTGCCAGCAAGGAGGTCGGCTACGAGGAGTACTTC. Translating it yields CASKEVGYEEYF.

This clonotype was seen a few times. The chain combines TRBV18 with TRBJ2-7; tentatively, D is TRBD1 (5 bases). The germline V gene has CDR1 KGHSH and CDR2 LQKENI. The V gene lost 3 bases and the J gene lost 0 bases, with 9 bases spanning the gap. CDR3 size: 14 residues. The CDR3 DNA follows: TGTGCCAGCTCACCGGTCGACAGCTCCTACGAGCAGTACTTC. Residues: CASSPVDSSYEQYF.

This clonotype has just a few counts. A read error may be the cause here, since a much bigger clone is one base away. The genes are TRBV28 and TRBJ2-7; 7 bases match TRBD1. This CDR3 contains 13 residues. Germline-derived CDR1 and CDR2 are MDHEN and SYDVKM. With V trimmed by 3 bases and J by 6 bases, 5 bases remained unmatched. The CDR3 spells CASSFVQGCEQYF. The CDR3 region has the DNA TGTGCCAGCAGTTTCGTACAGGGGTGCGAGCAGTACTTC.

This clonotype was seen a handful of times. CDR3 DNA sequence: TGTGCCAGCAGTTACCGGCGGGGGCACGAGCAGTACTTC. This sequence encodes CASSYRRGHEQYF. The gene calls are TRBV6-2 or TRBV6-3 and TRBJ2-7; D is perhaps TRBD2 (7 bases). V lost 2 bases to trimming and J lost 5 bases, with 10 bases between them. CDR1 is MNHEY and CDR2 is SVGEGT in the germline V gene. CDR3 length: 13 residues.

This sequence joins TRBV6-1 and TRBJ2-2; D is unresolved. The V gene's germline CDR1 is MNHNS and CDR2 SASEGT. V was clipped by 8 bases and J by 8 bases, with 12 bases between them. The CDR3 is 12 amino acids. The CDR3 DNA sequence: TGTGCCAGCCGATCAGAGGCTGGGGAGCTGTTTTTT. It codes for CASRSEAGELFF.

The sample holds many counts of this clonotype. V and J are TRBV28 and TRBJ2-7, with D maybe TRBD2 (6 bases). Germline CDR1 and CDR2: MDHEN and SYDVKM. The CDR3 has 14 amino acids. The germline V and J ends were trimmed by 3 bases and 2 bases, with 11 bases remaining between them. The CDR3 sequence is CASSLAGLTYEQYF. DNA for the CDR3: TGTGCCAGCAGTTTGGCGGGACTCACCTACGAGCAGTACTTC.

Concerning this clonotype itself: The junction departs from germline at one end; a sequencing error may be responsible. The CDR3 coding sequence is TGTGCCAATAGTGCGGACGGAGGGAAAGGTGAAGCTTTCTTT. It is translated as CANSADGGKGEAFF. V usage is TRBV19 and J usage is TRBJ1-1, with D uncertain. CDR3 length: 14 residues. CDR1 and CDR2 (germline): LNHDA, SQIVND (reference sequence).

This clonotype turned up a few times. The rearrangement links TRBV7-9 to TRBJ2-1; tentative D call: TRBD2 (6 bases). Germline CDR1 is SEHNR and CDR2 is FQNEAQ (reference sequence). This CDR3 region has 17 residues. Trimming took 5 bases from V and 6 from J, leaving 23 bases between them. This CDR3 is CASSTRGRREALNEQFF. CDR3 bases: TGTGCCAGCAGCACCCGAGGTCGGCGGGAAGCTCTCAATGAGCAGTTCTTC.

This clonotype was counted many times. The chain joins TRBV28 to TRBJ1-5; the match to TRBD1 covers 9 bases. The germline gives CDR1 MDHEN, CDR2 SYDVKM. J was trimmed by 6 bases and V by 5 bases; bases with no gene match: 8. This CDR3 spans 15 amino acids. The CDR3: CASSTGTGTFQPQHF. In DNA, the CDR3 is TGTGCCAGCAGTACCGGGACAGGGACGTTTCAGCCCCAGCATTTT.

The V call is TRBV28, the J call TRBJ2-7, with 7 bases lining up with TRBD2. The CDR3 length is 14 residues. With 6 bases clipped from V and 0 bases from J, the junction kept 5 bases outside the gene matches. From germline, CDR1 is MDHEN and CDR2 SYDVKM. The CDR3 DNA reads TGTGCCAGCAGACCGGCGGGAGTCTCCTACGAGCAGTACTTC. It codes for CASRPAGVSYEQYF.

This clonotype occurred many times. The chain joins TRBV27 to TRBJ1-5, with D possibly matching TRBD1 (5 bases). There are 14 residues in the CDR3. The V gene's germline CDR1 is MNHEY and CDR2 SMNVEV (reference sequence). Trimming removed 6 bases at V and 6 bases at J, with 15 bases between. CDR3 DNA: TGTGCCAGCAGCCCAGGGTTCGGGAGTCAGCCCCAGCATTTT. Encoded protein: CASSPGFGSQPQHF.

This chain joins TRBV5-4 and TRBJ1-4; D unclear. CDR1 SGHNT and CDR2 YYREEE come from the germline V gene (reference sequence). Trimming stripped 4 bases from V and 6 bases from J, with 10 bases between. The CDR3 is made up of 13 amino acids. The CDR3, as DNA: TGTGCCAGCAGCCCACGGGTAGATGAAAAACTGTTTTTT. Translated, it gives CASSPRVDEKLFF.

A note on this clonotype: A much larger clone lies one base from this, so it may be a read error. The chain links TRBV3-1 to TRBJ2-7; D not certain. V dropped 0 bases and J dropped 2 bases, with 11 bases sitting between them. This CDR3 has 15 residues. Germline V gene lookup returns CDR1 LGHDT and CDR2 YNNKEL (reference sequence). The CDR3 bases are TGTGCCAGCAGCCAAGAACCACAGTCCCCCTACGAGCAGTACTTC. Translation: CASSQEPQSPYEQYF.

In its sample, this clonotype was seen a few times. CDR3 nucleotides: TGTGCCAGCAGCCAAGAACCGGGGGGGTACTATGGCTACACCTTC. Translation gives CASSQEPGGYYGYTF. The genes are TRBV3-1 and TRBJ1-2; maybe TRBD1 (5 bases). Between the trimmed V and J ends, which lost 0 bases and 3 bases, there was a span of 11 bases. Germline V gene data show CDR1 as LGHDT and CDR2 as YNNKEL (reference sequence). This CDR3 spans 15 amino acids.

As for this clonotype: It differs at one base from a far larger clone, so likely a read error. V and J are TRBV10-3 and TRBJ2-7, with 7 bases fitting TRBD1. The germline V gene has CDR1 ENHRY and CDR2 SYGVKD. V dropped 5 bases and J dropped 2; count of bases not matched to a gene: 6. This CDR3 has 14 amino acids. This CDR3 is CAISSVQGAYEQYF. The CDR3 DNA sequence: TGTGCCATCAGTTCGGTCCAGGGGGCCTACGAGCAGTACTTC.

This clonotype was detected ten times or more. The chain is built from TRBV28 and TRBJ2-3; 12 nucleotides line up with TRBD2. This CDR3 has 19 amino acids. The trim removed 1 base at V and 0 bases at J, leaving 8 bases unmatched. In germline, CDR1 is MDHEN, CDR2 SYDVKM. CDR3 coding DNA: TGTGCCAGCAGTTTATTCTTGACTAGCGGGAGACCTAGCACAGATACGCAGTATTTT. Translating it yields CASSLFLTSGRPSTDTQYF.